The 30 T cell receptor beta chains given below trace back to one sample, sequenced in a study of OX40 agonist ivuxolimab in advanced cancers. This table comes from immunoSEQ multiplex PCR, and its TCRdb copy is limited to in-frame clones, with some not included. The data hold tens of thousands of clones, with 84% observed a single time. Sample: CD4+ or CD8+ T cells sorted from blood, taken in a trial of the OX40 agonist ivuxolimab. These receptors were taken from an adult with an advanced solid tumor such as melanoma, head and neck, liver or kidney cancer.

The chain joins TRBV11-3 to TRBJ2-4; possibly TRBD1 or TRBD2 for D (5 bases each). Per germline, CDR1 SGHNT and CDR2 YENEEA. Deletions cut 4 bases from V and 11 bases from J, with 12 bases between. This CDR3 has 12 amino acids. CDR3 residues: CASSSQSGLQYF. The CDR3 DNA reads as TGTGCCAGCAGCTCGCAATCGGGGCTTCAGTACTTC.

A few counts support this clone. The chain recombines TRBV9 with TRBJ2-3; a possible D gene is TRBD1 (6 bases). From germline, CDR1 is SGDLS and CDR2 YYNGEE. The V end lost 2 bases, the J end lost 2 bases, and 12 bases lay between the germline ends. This CDR3 is built from 15 residues. The CDR3: CASSVLGAYTDTQYF. CDR3 bases: TGTGCCAGCAGCGTTCTGGGGGCATACACAGATACGCAGTATTTT.

The chain carries TRBV6-6 and TRBJ2-4, with TRBD1 as a possible D gene (6 bases). Germline V gene sequence: CDR1 MNHNY, CDR2 SVGAGI (reference sequence). The CDR3 consists of 16 residues. V was trimmed by 2 bases and J by 0 bases, leaving 11 bases between them. This chain's CDR3 is CASSYPGQLAKNIQYF. The CDR3 DNA sequence: TGTGCCAGCAGTTACCCAGGACAGTTAGCCAAAAACATTCAGTACTTC.

This rearrangement joins TRBV7-9 to TRBJ2-7, with D maybe TRBD1 (6 bases). CDR3 length: 18 amino acids. Trimming stripped 5 bases from V and 5 bases from J, with 28 bases between. The V gene's germline CDR1 is SEHNR and CDR2 FQNEAQ (reference sequence). The DNA for the CDR3 is TGTGCCAGCAGCACCCAGCTAGGGGGACCCGGTTTGGAGAACGAGCAGTACTTC. Encoded protein: CASSTQLGGPGLENEQYF. The variable domain in full, completed from reference TRBV7-9 and TRBJ2-7, reads DTGVSQNPRHKITKRGQNVTFRCDPISEHNRLYWYRQTLGQGPEFLTYFQNEAQLEKSRLLSDRFSAERPKGSFSTLEIQRTEQGDSAMYLCASSTQLGGPGLENEQYFGPGTRLTVT.

For this clone: One end of the junction fails to match germline, which may point to a read error. The rearrangement uses TRBV2 and TRBJ1-5; possibly TRBD1 for D (6 bases). Germline CDR1 SNHLY, CDR2 FYNNEI. The CDR3 contains 13 residues. The CDR3 DNA follows: TGTGCCAGCGTGCGGGACACGTATCAACCCCAGCATTTT. It encodes CASVRDTYQPQHF.

The chain is built from TRBV5-1 and TRBJ2-7; 7 bases align to TRBD2. The germline V gene encodes CDR1 SGHRS and CDR2 YFSETQ. The CDR3 runs 13 residues. After removal of 3 bases from V and 6 bases from J, the junction contained 6 bases not matched to a gene. The CDR3: CASSSRGVGEQYF. The CDR3, as DNA: TGCGCCAGCAGCTCCCGGGGGGTAGGCGAGCAGTACTTC.

The gene calls are TRBV5-4 and TRBJ1-1, with TRBD1 matching over 12 bases. The junction had 0 bases not matched to a gene; V was cut back by 3 bases and J by 3 bases. In germline, CDR1 is SGHNT, CDR2 YYREEE (reference sequence). The CDR3 loop spans 14 amino acids. CDR3: CASSWDRGHTEAFF. The CDR3 DNA follows: TGTGCCAGCAGCTGGGACAGGGGGCACACTGAAGCTTTCTTT.

This rearrangement joins TRBV15 to TRBJ2-3; D tentatively reads TRBD1 or TRBD2 (6 bases each). CDR1 LNHNV and CDR2 YYDKDF come from the germline V gene (reference sequence). The CDR3 has 15 residues. V was cut by 4 bases and J by 0 bases, with 11 bases left in between. As DNA, the CDR3 is TGTGCCACCAGCACCCCGGGGGCTAGCACAGATACGCAGTATTTT. It is translated as CATSTPGASTDTQYF.

V usage is TRBV5-8 and J usage is TRBJ2-1, with D possibly matching TRBD1 (6 bases). The CDR3 covers 15 residues. Germline V gene sequence: CDR1 SGHTS, CDR2 YDEGEE. Trimming left V 0 bases short and J 4 bases short, with 11 bases between. CDR3 amino acids: CASSLGQGRYNEQFF. The DNA for the CDR3 is TGTGCCAGCAGCTTGGGGCAGGGGAGATACAATGAGCAGTTCTTC. Full variable domain (rest looked up from reference TRBV5-8 and TRBJ2-1): EAGVTQSPTHLIKTRGQQATLRCSPISGHTSVYWYQQALGLGLQFLLWYDEGEERNRGNFPPRFSGRQFPNYSSELNVNALELEDSALYLCASSLGQGRYNEQFFGPGTRLTVL.

V is TRBV7-2 and J is TRBJ2-3; TRBD1 aligns across 8 bases. CDR1 and CDR2 from the germline V gene are SGHTA and FQGNSA. There are 17 residues in the CDR3. J lost 2 bases, V lost 5 bases, and 12 bases had no gene match. The CDR3 loop is CASSTPGGQYDTDTQYF. For the CDR3, the DNA is TGTGCCAGCAGCACTCCAGGGGGCCAATATGACACAGATACGCAGTATTTT.

The rearrangement links TRBV19 to TRBJ2-5, with D perhaps matching TRBD1 (6 bases). Trimming took 5 bases from V and 5 from J, leaving 12 bases between them. Looked up from germline, CDR1 is LNHDA and CDR2 is SQIVND (reference sequence). This CDR3 contains 13 residues. DNA for the CDR3: TGTGCCAGTAGTCTCAACAGGGAGGAGACCCAGTACTTC. It yields the protein CASSLNREETQYF.

The chain has TRBV10-3 and TRBJ2-7; TRBD1 matches at 11 bases. There are 15 residues in the CDR3. V gave up 7 bases and J gave up 1 base; unmatched junction bases: 6. CDR1 is ENHRY, CDR2 SYGVKD, per germline. CDR3 bases: TGTGCCATCAACCCGGGACAGGGGGATTCCTACGAGCAGTACTTC. Its translation: CAINPGQGDSYEQYF.

The V call is TRBV11-3, the J call TRBJ2-1; a weak D match, TRBD1 (5 bases). The CDR3 is made up of 15 amino acids. V was clipped by 3 bases and J by 5 bases, with 14 bases between them. Germline CDR1 and CDR2: SGHNT and YENEEA. The CDR3: CASSFPGAGNNEQFF. The CDR3 DNA is TGTGCCAGCAGCTTTCCGGGTGCAGGGAACAATGAGCAGTTCTTC.

The genes are TRBV27 and TRBJ1-3; no definite D call. The CDR3 has 14 amino acids. Trimming left V 6 bases short and J 4 bases short, with 13 bases between. Germline V gene data show CDR1 as MNHEY and CDR2 as SMNVEV (reference sequence). As DNA, the CDR3 is TGTGCCAGCAGCCCTGCCTGGAGAGGAAACACCATATATTTT. Its protein is CASSPAWRGNTIYF.

The chain recombines TRBV11-2 with TRBJ2-1; 8 bases agree with TRBD1. Germline V gene sequence: CDR1 SGHAT, CDR2 FQNNGV. The CDR3 has 15 residues. Trimming took 3 bases from V and 0 from J; bases not matched to a gene: 1. The CDR3 sequence: CASSFDRGSYNEQFF. The CDR3 DNA reads as TGTGCCAGCAGCTTTGACAGGGGCTCCTACAATGAGCAGTTCTTC.

A note on this clone: The same CDR3 is also encoded by other DNA sequences in this sample. The J gene is TRBJ2-3, the V gene TRBV7-3, with TRBD2 matching over 8 bases. The trim removed 3 bases at V and 6 bases at J, leaving 8 bases unmatched. CDR1 and CDR2 (germline): SGHTA, FQGTGA. This CDR3 is built from 15 residues. The CDR3 DNA sequence: TGTGCCAGCAGCTTGGGAACGGGGGGGCTCGATACGCAGTATTTT. Translated: CASSLGTGGLDTQYF.

The gene calls are TRBV4-1 and TRBJ2-1, with 11 bases fitting TRBD2. The CDR3 has 20 amino acids. Germline V gene sequence: CDR1 MGHRA, CDR2 YSYEKL. Trimming took 0 bases from V and 0 from J; bases not matched to a gene: 10. CDR3 residues: CASSQERLAGGPVSYNEQFF. DNA of the CDR3: TGCGCCAGCAGCCAAGAACGATTAGCGGGGGGGCCTGTCTCCTACAATGAGCAGTTCTTC.

The count of this clone is one. The chain couples TRBV15 to TRBJ2-7; D is possibly TRBD1 (5 bases). This CDR3 has 15 amino acids. With 0 bases removed from V and 5 bases from J, the gap between germline ends came to 14 bases. Per germline, CDR1 LNHNV and CDR2 YYDKDF (reference sequence). In DNA form, the CDR3 reads TGTGCCACCAGCAGAGATCTCCCAGGGATGCACGAGCAGTACTTC. Amino acid sequence: CATSRDLPGMHEQYF.

The rearrangement links TRBV18 to TRBJ1-5; D gene ambiguous. V gave up 3 bases and J gave up 4 bases, with 7 bases separating them. In germline, CDR1 is KGHSH, CDR2 LQKENI. CDR3 length equals 13 residues. The CDR3 bases are TGTGCCAGCTCACCGGGAGAGAATCAGCCCCAGCATTTT. Translated: CASSPGENQPQHF. Full variable domain (rest looked up from reference TRBV18 and TRBJ1-5): NAGVMQNPRHLVRRRGQEARLRCSPMKGHSHVYWYRQLPEEGLKFMVYLQKENIIDESGMPKERFSAEFPKEGPSILRIQQVVRGDSAAYFCASSPGENQPQHFGDGTRLSIL.

The chain has TRBV6-6 and TRBJ1-2; D is undetermined. V gave up 2 bases and J gave up 6 bases, with 10 bases separating them. Looked up from germline, CDR1 is MNHNY and CDR2 is SVGAGI (reference sequence). The CDR3 consists of 13 residues. The DNA for the CDR3 is TGTGCCAGCAGTTACGACGGGAGGGATGGCTACACCTTC. Protein product: CASSYDGRDGYTF.

The chain links TRBV5-1 to TRBJ1-4; 10 bases fit TRBD1. The CDR3 is 15 residues long. Losses at the gene ends were 4 bases for V and 7 bases for J; bases not matched to a gene: 7. Per the germline V gene, CDR1 is SGHRS and CDR2 is YFSETQ. The CDR3 spells CASSMGTGDGEKLFF. DNA of the CDR3: TGCGCCAGCAGCATGGGGACAGGGGATGGTGAAAAACTGTTTTTT.

The chain is built from TRBV7-9 and TRBJ2-2; perhaps TRBD1 as D (6 bases). V lost 4 bases and J 6 bases, leaving 21 bases between the germline ends. This CDR3 contains 17 residues. Germline loops: CDR1 SEHNR, CDR2 FQNEAQ (reference sequence). CDR3 nucleotide sequence: TGTGCCAGCAGCTCTCCGGGCTCCGGGACACGAGCCGGGGAGCTGTTTTTT. Its translation is CASSSPGSGTRAGELFF.

The gene calls are TRBV19 and TRBJ2-7, with no clear D. V dropped 5 bases and J dropped 4 bases, with 9 bases sitting between them. CDR1 is LNHDA, CDR2 SQIVND, per germline (reference sequence). The CDR3 length is 12 residues. CDR3: CASSPNRYEQYF. The CDR3 nucleotides are TGTGCCAGTAGTCCTAACCGATACGAGCAGTACTTC.

The gene calls are TRBV9 and TRBJ2-1; 7 nucleotides agree with TRBD2. Trimming took 7 bases from V and 15 from J; bases not matched to a gene: 10. Germline V gives CDR1 SGDLS, CDR2 YYNGEE. The CDR3 covers 11 residues. The CDR3 sequence: CASGREGQRFF. CDR3 coding DNA: TGTGCCAGCGGGAGGGAGGGCCAGCGGTTCTTC. Looking up the rest from reference TRBV9 and TRBJ2-1 gives the full variable domain: DSGVTQTPKHLITATGQRVTLRCSPRSGDLSVYWYQQSLDQGLQFLIQYYNGEERAKGNILERFSAQQFPDLHSELNLSSLELGDSALYFCASGREGQRFFGPGTRLTVL.

The rearrangement joins TRBV11-2 to TRBJ2-1, with 12 bases that match TRBD2. The CDR3 extends over 18 amino acids. The germline CDR1 and CDR2 sequences are SGHAT and FQNNGV. Trimming at V came to 5 bases and at J to 3 bases, leaving 11 bases not matched to a gene. The chain's CDR3 is CASSLPRTSGVFYNEQFF. CDR3 DNA: TGTGCCAGCAGCCTACCCCGGACTAGCGGGGTGTTCTACAATGAGCAGTTCTTC.

V usage is TRBV10-2 and J usage is TRBJ1-5; 7 bases fit TRBD1. The CDR3 length is 14 residues. Germline V gene data show CDR1 as WSHSY and CDR2 as SAAADI. V lost 1 base and J lost 6; bases outside the gene matches: 3. The CDR3 loop reads CASSEFGQVQPQHF. CDR3 DNA: TGCGCCAGCAGTGAGTTTGGACAGGTTCAGCCCCAGCATTTT.

This chain connects TRBV5-4 to TRBJ2-5, with 7 positions matching TRBD1. The V segment lost 3 bases and the J segment 3 bases; nucleotides outside the gene matches: 5. The CDR3 is 14 amino acids. CDR1 and CDR2 (germline): SGHNT, YYREEE (reference sequence). CDR3 DNA: TGTGCCAGCAGCTCCCGGGACAGCGAAGAGACCCAGTACTTC. This encodes CASSSRDSEETQYF.

The chain links TRBV6-1 to TRBJ2-5; the D is unclear. Per germline, CDR1 MNHNS and CDR2 SASEGT. CDR3 size: 16 residues. V lost 2 bases to trimming and J lost 2 bases, with 15 bases between them. CDR3 sequence: CASSESPLAPQETQYF. DNA for the CDR3: TGTGCCAGCAGTGAAAGCCCCCTTGCACCACAAGAGACCCAGTACTTC.

The V and J genes are TRBV7-9 and TRBJ2-2, with TRBD1 matching 8 bases. Trimming cost V 6 bases and J 4 bases; bases outside gene matches: 4. Germline CDR1 reads SEHNR; CDR2 reads FQNEAQ (reference sequence). The CDR3 length is 14 residues. The CDR3, as DNA: TGTGCCAGCAGACCTACAGGGGGCACCGGGGAGCTGTTTTTT. Its protein product is CASRPTGGTGELFF.

CDR3 region: CASSQDLAGTNTGELFF. The CDR3 DNA sequence: TGTGCCAGCAGCCAAGATTTGGCAGGGACTAACACCGGGGAGCTGTTTTTT. The V and J genes are TRBV4-2 and TRBJ2-2, with D possibly being TRBD2 (6 bases). Trimming took off 0 bases at V and 2 bases at J, with 13 bases between the two ends. The length of the CDR3 is 17 residues. Looked up from germline, CDR1 is LGHNA and CDR2 is YNFKEQ.